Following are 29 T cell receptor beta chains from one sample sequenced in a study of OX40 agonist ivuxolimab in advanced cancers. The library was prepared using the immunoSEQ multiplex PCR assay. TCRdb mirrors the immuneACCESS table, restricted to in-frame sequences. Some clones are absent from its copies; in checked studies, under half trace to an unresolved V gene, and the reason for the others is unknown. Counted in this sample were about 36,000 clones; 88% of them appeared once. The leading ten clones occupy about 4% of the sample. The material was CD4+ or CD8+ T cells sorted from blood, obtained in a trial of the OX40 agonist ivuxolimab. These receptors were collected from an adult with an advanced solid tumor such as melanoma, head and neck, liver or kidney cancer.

The CDR3 nucleotides are TGTGCCAGCAGCCAAACCCTCAAAGAGACCCAGTACTTC. Protein sequence: CASSQTLKETQYF. The chain carries TRBV4-2 and TRBJ2-5; D not resolved. Trimming shortened V by 2 bases and J by 3 bases, and 7 bases separated the two germline ends. The CDR3 is 13 residues long. The germline CDR1 and CDR2 sequences are LGHNA and YNFKEQ.

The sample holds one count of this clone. This chain's CDR3 is CASSSPWRENSNQPQHF. In DNA, the CDR3 is TGTGCCAGCAGTTCCCCCTGGCGGGAAAATAGCAATCAGCCCCAGCATTTT. The chain combines TRBV28 with TRBJ1-5; D is undetermined. Trimming pared 4 bases from V and 0 bases from J, leaving 16 bases between. CDR1 and CDR2 (germline): MDHEN, SYDVKM. CDR3 length equals 17 residues.

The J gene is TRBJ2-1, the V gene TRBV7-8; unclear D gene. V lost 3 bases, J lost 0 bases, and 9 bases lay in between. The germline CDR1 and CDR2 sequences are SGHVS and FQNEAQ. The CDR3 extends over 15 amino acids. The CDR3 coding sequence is TGTGCCAGCAGCTTTCGTCAAGGCTCCTACAATGAGCAGTTCTTC. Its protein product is CASSFRQGSYNEQFF.

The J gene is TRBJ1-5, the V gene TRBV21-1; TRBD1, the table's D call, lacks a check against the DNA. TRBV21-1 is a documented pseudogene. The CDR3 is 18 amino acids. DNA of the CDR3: TGTGCCAGCAGCAAAGCGCTGAACAGGGGATATAGCAATCAGCCCCAGCATTTT. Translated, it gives CASSKALNRGYSNQPQHF.

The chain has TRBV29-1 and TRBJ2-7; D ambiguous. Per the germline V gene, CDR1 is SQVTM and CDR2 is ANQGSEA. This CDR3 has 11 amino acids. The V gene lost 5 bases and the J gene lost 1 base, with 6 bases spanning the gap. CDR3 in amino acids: CSVQLSYEQYF. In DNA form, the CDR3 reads TGCAGCGTTCAGTTGTCCTACGAGCAGTACTTC.

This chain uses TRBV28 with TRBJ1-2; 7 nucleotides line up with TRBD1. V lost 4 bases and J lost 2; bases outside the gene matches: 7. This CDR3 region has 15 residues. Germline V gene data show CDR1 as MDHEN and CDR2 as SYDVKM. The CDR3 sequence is CASSYSGQLNYGYTF. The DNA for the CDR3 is TGTGCCAGCAGTTACTCGGGACAGCTGAACTATGGCTACACCTTC.

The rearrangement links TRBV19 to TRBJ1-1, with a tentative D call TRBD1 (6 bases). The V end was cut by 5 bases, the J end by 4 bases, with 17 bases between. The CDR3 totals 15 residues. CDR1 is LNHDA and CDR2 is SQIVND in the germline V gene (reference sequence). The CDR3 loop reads CASSPHSGVGTEAFF. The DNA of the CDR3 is TGTGCCAGTAGTCCTCACTCAGGGGTGGGCACTGAAGCTTTCTTT.

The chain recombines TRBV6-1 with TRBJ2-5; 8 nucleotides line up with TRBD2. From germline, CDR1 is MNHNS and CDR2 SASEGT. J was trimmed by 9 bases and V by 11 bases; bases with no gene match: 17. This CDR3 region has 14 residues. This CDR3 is CASSWGVELAAQYF. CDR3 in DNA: TGTGCCTCCTCGTGGGGTGTGGAACTAGCGGCCCAGTACTTC.

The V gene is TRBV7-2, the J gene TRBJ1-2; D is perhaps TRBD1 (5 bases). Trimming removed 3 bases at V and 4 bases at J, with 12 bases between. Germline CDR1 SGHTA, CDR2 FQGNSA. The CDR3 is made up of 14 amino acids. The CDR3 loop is CASSFNNGAYGYTF. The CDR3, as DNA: TGTGCCAGCAGCTTCAACAACGGGGCCTATGGCTACACCTTC.

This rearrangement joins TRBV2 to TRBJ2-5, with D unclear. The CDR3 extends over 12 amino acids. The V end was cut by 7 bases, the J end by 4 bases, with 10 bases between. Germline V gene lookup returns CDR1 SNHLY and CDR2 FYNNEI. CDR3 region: CASTPPAETQYF. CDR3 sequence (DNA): TGTGCCAGCACCCCACCCGCAGAGACCCAGTACTTC.

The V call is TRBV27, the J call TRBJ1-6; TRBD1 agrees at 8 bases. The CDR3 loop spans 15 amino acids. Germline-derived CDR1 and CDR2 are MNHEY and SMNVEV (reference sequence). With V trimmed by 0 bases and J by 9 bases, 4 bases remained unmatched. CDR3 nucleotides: TGTGCCAGCAGTTTATCTCCCAGGGGGCCTTCACCCCTCCACTTT. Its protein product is CASSLSPRGPSPLHF.

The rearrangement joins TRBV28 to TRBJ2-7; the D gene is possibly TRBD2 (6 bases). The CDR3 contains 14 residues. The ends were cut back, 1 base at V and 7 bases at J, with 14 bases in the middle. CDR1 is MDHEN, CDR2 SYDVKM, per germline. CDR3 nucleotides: TGTGCCAGCAGTTTATCCCAGGGAGGTAGGGAGCAGTACTTC. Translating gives CASSLSQGGREQYF.

The CDR3 sequence is CASSYSTGWEQYF. In nucleotides, the CDR3 is TGTGCCAGCAGTTACTCGACAGGGTGGGAGCAGTACTTC. The chain combines TRBV6-6 with TRBJ2-7; 7 bases map to TRBD1. CDR1 MNHNY and CDR2 SVGAGI come from the germline V gene (reference sequence). The junction had 3 bases not matched to a gene; V was cut back by 0 bases and J by 7 bases. CDR3 length: 13 residues.

CDR3 in DNA: TGTGCCAGCAGCGATCCCGGGACTAGCGGGACCGGGGAGCTGTTTTTT. This encodes CASSDPGTSGTGELFF. V is TRBV5-5 and J is TRBJ2-2, with TRBD2 identical over 12 bases. The ends lost 4 bases at V and 5 bases at J; junction bases unmatched: 6. CDR1 SGHKS and CDR2 YYEKEE come from the germline V gene (reference sequence). The CDR3 runs 16 residues.

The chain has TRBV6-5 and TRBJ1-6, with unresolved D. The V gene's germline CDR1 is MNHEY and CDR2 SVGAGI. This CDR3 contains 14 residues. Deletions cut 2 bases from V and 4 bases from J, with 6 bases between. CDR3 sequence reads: CASSYRAYNSPLHF. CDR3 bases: TGTGCCAGCAGTTACCGAGCGTATAATTCACCCCTCCACTTT.

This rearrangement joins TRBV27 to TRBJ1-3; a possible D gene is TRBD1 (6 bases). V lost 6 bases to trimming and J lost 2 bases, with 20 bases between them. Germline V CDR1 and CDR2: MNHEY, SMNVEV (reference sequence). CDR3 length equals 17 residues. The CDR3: CASSRLSGVSPGNTIYF. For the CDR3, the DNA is TGTGCCAGCAGCCGTCTCTCAGGGGTTTCCCCTGGAAACACCATATATTTT.

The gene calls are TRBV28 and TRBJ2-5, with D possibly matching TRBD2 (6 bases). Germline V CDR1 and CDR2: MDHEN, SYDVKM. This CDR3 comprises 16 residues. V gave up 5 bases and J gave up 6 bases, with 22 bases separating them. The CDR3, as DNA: TGTGCCAGCAGTATCAAATCCGGGACTTATAGGAAGACCCAGTACTTC. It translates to CASSIKSGTYRKTQYF.

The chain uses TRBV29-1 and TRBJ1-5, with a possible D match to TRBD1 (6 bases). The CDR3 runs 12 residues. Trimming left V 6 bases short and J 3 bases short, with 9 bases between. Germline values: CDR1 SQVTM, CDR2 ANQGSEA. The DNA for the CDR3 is TGCAGCGTCCGGGACAACAATCAGCCCCAGCATTTT. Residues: CSVRDNNQPQHF.

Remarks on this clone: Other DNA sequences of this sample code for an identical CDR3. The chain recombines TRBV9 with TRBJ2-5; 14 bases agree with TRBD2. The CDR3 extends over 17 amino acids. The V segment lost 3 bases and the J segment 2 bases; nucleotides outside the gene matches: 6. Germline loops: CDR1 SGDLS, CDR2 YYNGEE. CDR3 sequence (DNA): TGTGCCAGCAGCGCAGGGACTAGCGGGGGCCTACAAGAGACCCAGTACTTC. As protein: CASSAGTSGGLQETQYF. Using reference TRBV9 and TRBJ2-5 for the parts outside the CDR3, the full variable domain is DSGVTQTPKHLITATGQRVTLRCSPRSGDLSVYWYQQSLDQGLQFLIQYYNGEERAKGNILERFSAQQFPDLHSELNLSSLELGDSALYFCASSAGTSGGLQETQYFGPGTRLLVL.

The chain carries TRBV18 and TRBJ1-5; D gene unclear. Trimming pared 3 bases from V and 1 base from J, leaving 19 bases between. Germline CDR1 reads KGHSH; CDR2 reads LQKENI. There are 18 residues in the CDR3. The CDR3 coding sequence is TGTGCCAGCTCACCGCGGCCCCCGGGAGACGTAAGCAATCAGCCCCAGCATTTT. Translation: CASSPRPPGDVSNQPQHF.

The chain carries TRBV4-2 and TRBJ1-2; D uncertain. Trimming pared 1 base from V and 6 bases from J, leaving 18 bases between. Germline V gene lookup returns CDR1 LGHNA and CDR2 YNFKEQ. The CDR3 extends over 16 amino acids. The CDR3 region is CASSQGYQPSFHGYTF. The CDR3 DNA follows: TGTGCCAGCAGCCAAGGGTACCAGCCCTCCTTCCATGGCTACACCTTC.

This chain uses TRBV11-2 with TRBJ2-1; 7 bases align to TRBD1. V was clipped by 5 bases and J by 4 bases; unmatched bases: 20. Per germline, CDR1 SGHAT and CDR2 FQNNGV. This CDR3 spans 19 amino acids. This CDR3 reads CASSPGNGIKRDRYNEQFF. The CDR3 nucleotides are TGTGCCAGCAGCCCAGGGAATGGGATAAAACGGGACAGATACAATGAGCAGTTCTTC.

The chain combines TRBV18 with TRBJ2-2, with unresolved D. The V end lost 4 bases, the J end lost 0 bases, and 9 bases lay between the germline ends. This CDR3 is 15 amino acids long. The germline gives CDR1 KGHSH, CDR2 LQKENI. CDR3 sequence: CASSQQIANTGELFF. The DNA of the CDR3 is TGTGCCAGCTCACAACAGATCGCGAACACCGGGGAGCTGTTTTTT.

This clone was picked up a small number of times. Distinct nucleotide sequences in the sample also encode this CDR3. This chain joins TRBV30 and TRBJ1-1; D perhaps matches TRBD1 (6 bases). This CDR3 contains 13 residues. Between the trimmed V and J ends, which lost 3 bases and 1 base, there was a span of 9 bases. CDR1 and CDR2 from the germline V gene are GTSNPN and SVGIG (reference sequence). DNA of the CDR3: TGTGCCTGGAGAACAGGGCCGAACACTGAAGCTTTCTTT. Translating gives CAWRTGPNTEAFF.

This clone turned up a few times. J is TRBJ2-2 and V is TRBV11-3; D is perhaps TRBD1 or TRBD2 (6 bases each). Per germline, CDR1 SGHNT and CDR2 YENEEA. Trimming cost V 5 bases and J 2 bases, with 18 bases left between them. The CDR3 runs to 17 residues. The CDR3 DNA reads TGTGCCAGCAGCGCGGGGCGGGGACACTTCAACACCGGGGAGCTGTTTTTT. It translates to CASSAGRGHFNTGELFF.

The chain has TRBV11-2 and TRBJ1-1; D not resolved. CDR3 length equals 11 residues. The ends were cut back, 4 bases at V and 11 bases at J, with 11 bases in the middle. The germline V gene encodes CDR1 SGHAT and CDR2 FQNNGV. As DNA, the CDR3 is TGTGCCAGCAGCTCCCGCTTCGAGGCTTTCTTT. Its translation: CASSSRFEAFF.

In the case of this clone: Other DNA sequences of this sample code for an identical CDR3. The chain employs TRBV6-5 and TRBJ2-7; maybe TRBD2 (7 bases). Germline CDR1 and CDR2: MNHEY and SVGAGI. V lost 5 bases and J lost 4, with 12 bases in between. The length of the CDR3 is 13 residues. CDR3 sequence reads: CASSHREGYEQYF. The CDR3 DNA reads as TGTGCCAGCAGTCACAGGGAGGGATACGAGCAGTACTTC.

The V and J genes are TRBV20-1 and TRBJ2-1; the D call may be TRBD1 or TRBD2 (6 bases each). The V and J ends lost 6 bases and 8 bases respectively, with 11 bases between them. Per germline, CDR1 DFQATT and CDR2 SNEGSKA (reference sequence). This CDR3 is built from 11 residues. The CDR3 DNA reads TGCAGTGCCACAAGGGGGGATGAGCAGTTCTTC. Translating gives CSATRGDEQFF.

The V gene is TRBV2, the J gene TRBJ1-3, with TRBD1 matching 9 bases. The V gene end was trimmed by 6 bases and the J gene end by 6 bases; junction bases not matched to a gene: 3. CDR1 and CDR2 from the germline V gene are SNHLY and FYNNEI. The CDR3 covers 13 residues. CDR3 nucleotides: TGTGCCAGCAGACGGACAGGGGAAAACACCATATATTTT. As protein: CASRRTGENTIYF.